Listed below are T cell receptor beta chains from one sample, sequenced in a study of cytomegalovirus exposure and HLA in healthy donors. The protocol was immunoSEQ multiplex PCR, while the TCRdb copy is restricted to in-frame clones and leaves out a portion. This table holds around 98,000 clones, about 90% found once. Sequencing input: PBMCs. These receptors came from a man younger than 30 in good health and CMV-seropositive. Both conserved end residues are part of each CDR3. A D gene is named only where the DNA matches it firmly. The size entry is marked missing in some rows and otherwise reads once, few, many or a size class.

V	J	size	D	CDR3	DNA
TRBV18	TRBJ1-1	.	.	CASSPQSPGIMNTEAFF	TGTGCCAGCTCACCACAATCCCCCGGGATCATGAACACTGAAGCTTTCTTT
TRBV11-3	TRBJ2-1	.	.	CASTAKYNEQFF	TGTGCCAGCACCGCGAAATACAATGAGCAGTTCTTC
TRBV28	TRBJ2-1	.	TRBD2	CASSHPLGREGPNEQFF	TGTGCCAGCAGTCATCCCCTAGGGCGGGAGGGCCCCAATGAGCAGTTCTTC
TRBV28	TRBJ2-2	.	.	CASTSNRVTGELFF	TGTGCCAGCACTTCGAATCGGGTCACCGGGGAGCTGTTTTTT
TRBV15	TRBJ1-2	.	.	CATSPVGAHGYTF	TGTGCCACCAGTCCTGTAGGAGCACATGGCTACACCTTC
TRBV2	TRBJ2-3	.	.	CASKPPWRGQDSTDTQYF	TGTGCCAGCAAGCCGCCGTGGCGAGGCCAAGATAGCACAGATACGCAGTATTTT
TRBV6-5	TRBJ2-7	.	TRBD1	CASAGTGYEQYF	TGTGCCAGCGCGGGGACAGGCTACGAGCAGTACTTC
TRBV20-1	TRBJ1-5	.	TRBD1	CSAKGQGGAHF	TGCAGTGCTAAGGGACAGGGAGGAGCGCATTTT
TRBV18	TRBJ2-7	.	.	CASSQGQILYEQYF	TGTGCCAGCTCACAAGGACAGATCCTCTACGAGCAGTACTTC
TRBV14	TRBJ2-1	.	.	CASSHDPGAPYNEQFF	TGTGCCAGCAGCCACGATCCAGGGGCGCCGTACAATGAGCAGTTCTTC
TRBV2	TRBJ2-3	.	.	CASSIRDISSTDTQYF	TGTGCCAGTAGTATTCGGGACATATCTAGCACAGATACGCAGTATTTT
TRBV11-3	TRBJ2-3	.	TRBD2	CASSSFPSGMTDTQYF	TGTGCCAGCAGCTCATTCCCCAGCGGGATGACAGATACGCAGTATTTT
TRBV29-1	TRBJ2-5	.	.	CSGAQETQYF	TGCAGTGGGGCACAAGAGACCCAGTACTTC
TRBV5-1	TRBJ2-1	.	TRBD1	CASSVDRASYNEQFF	TGCGCCAGCAGCGTGGACAGGGCCTCCTACAATGAGCAGTTCTTC
TRBV7-3	TRBJ2-6	once	.	CASSSGSHNVLTF	TGTGCCAGCAGTTCCGGGTCCCACAACGTCCTGACTTTC
TRBV19	TRBJ2-7	.	TRBD1	CASSQTGFEQYF	TGTGCCAGTAGCCAGACAGGGTTTGAGCAGTACTTC
TRBV5-4	TRBJ1-1	.	.	CASSLEGDREAFF	TGTGCCAGCAGCTTGGAAGGAGACAGGGAAGCTTTCTTT
TRBV7-8	TRBJ2-7	once	.	CASSNVGQSYEQYF	TGTGCCAGCAGCAACGTCGGACAGTCCTACGAGCAGTACTTC
TRBV7-8	TRBJ1-4	.	.	CASSPGPNEKLFF	TGTGCCAGCAGCCCAGGCCCGAATGAAAAACTGTTTTTT
TRBV7-9	TRBJ2-7	few	TRBD1	CASSAGTGYEQYF	TGTGCCAGCAGCGCCGGGACAGGGTACGAGCAGTACTTC
TRBV5-1	TRBJ2-7	once	.	CASSLVGQGGSEQYF	TGCGCCAGCAGCTTGGTGGGGCAGGGGGGTTCCGAGCAGTACTTC
TRBV9	TRBJ2-2	.	TRBD2	CASSSRTSGGAYTGELFF	TGTGCCAGCAGCTCCCGGACTAGCGGGGGGGCATACACCGGGGAGCTGTTTTTT
TRBV6-4	TRBJ1-2	.	TRBD1	CASSPTGTGYGYTF	TGTGCCAGCAGCCCTACCGGGACAGGGTATGGCTACACCTTC
TRBV28	TRBJ2-5	.	.	CASSLPLETQETQYF	TGTGCCAGCAGTTTACCCCTAGAAACCCAAGAGACCCAGTACTTC
TRBV4-1	TRBJ2-7	.	TRBD1	CASSQDPGTGGYEQYF	TGCGCCAGCAGCCAAGATCCCGGGACAGGGGGCTACGAGCAGTACTTC
TRBV10-3	TRBJ2-7	.	TRBD2	CAIRLAGRSYEQYF	TGTGCCATACGACTAGCGGGCCGGTCCTACGAGCAGTACTTC
TRBV18	TRBJ1-3	.	.	CASSPYPGTQLVSGNTIYF	TGTGCCAGCTCACCATATCCGGGGACACAGCTCGTCTCTGGAAACACCATATATTTT
TRBV5-1	TRBJ1-6	.	.	CASRNRLSSYNSPLHF	TGCGCCAGCAGGAACAGGTTAAGCTCCTATAATTCACCCCTCCACTTT
TRBV10-1	TRBJ2-1	.	TRBD1	CASSEQGESSYNEQFF	TGCGCCAGCAGCGAGCAGGGGGAAAGCTCCTACAATGAGCAGTTCTTC
TRBV5-8	TRBJ2-3	.	.	CASSLRGSSTDTQYF	TGTGCCAGCAGCTTGAGAGGGTCTAGCACAGATACGCAGTATTTT
TRBV19	TRBJ2-7	.	TRBD1	CASSNAGTGGAEQYF	TGTGCCAGTAGCAACGCCGGGACAGGGGGCGCCGAGCAGTACTTC
TRBV30	TRBJ2-1	.	TRBD1	CAWSVSGTGANEQFF	TGTGCCTGGAGTGTGTCCGGGACAGGTGCCAATGAGCAGTTCTTC
TRBV5-4	TRBJ2-3	.	TRBD2	CASSTREADTQYF	TGTGCCAGCAGTACGCGGGAGGCAGATACGCAGTATTTT
TRBV2	TRBJ2-5	.	.	CASAVAQETQYF	TGTGCCAGCGCGGTAGCCCAAGAGACCCAGTACTTC
TRBV7-2	TRBJ2-6	.	TRBD2	CASSLTSGGTSGANVLTF	TGTGCCAGCAGTTTGACTAGCGGGGGTACTTCTGGGGCCAACGTCCTGACTTTC
TRBV6-5	TRBJ2-2	once	.	CASSYLGGELFF	TGTGCCAGCAGTTATCTCGGCGGGGAGCTGTTTTTT
TRBV7-9	TRBJ2-6	once	.	CASSLVRTASGANVLTF	TGTGCCAGCAGCTTAGTCCGGACTGCCTCTGGGGCCAACGTCCTGACTTTC
TRBV4-3	TRBJ1-1	.	TRBD1	CASSQADRVGTEAFF	TGCGCCAGCAGCCAAGCCGACAGGGTTGGCACTGAAGCTTTCTTT
TRBV6-5	TRBJ1-2	many	.	CASSQGRGLNGYTF	TGTGCCAGCAGTCAGGGGCGGGGGTTGAATGGCTACACCTTC
TRBV19	TRBJ2-7	.	.	CASSPGSSYEQYF	TGTGCCAGTAGTCCAGGGTCCTCCTACGAGCAGTACTTC